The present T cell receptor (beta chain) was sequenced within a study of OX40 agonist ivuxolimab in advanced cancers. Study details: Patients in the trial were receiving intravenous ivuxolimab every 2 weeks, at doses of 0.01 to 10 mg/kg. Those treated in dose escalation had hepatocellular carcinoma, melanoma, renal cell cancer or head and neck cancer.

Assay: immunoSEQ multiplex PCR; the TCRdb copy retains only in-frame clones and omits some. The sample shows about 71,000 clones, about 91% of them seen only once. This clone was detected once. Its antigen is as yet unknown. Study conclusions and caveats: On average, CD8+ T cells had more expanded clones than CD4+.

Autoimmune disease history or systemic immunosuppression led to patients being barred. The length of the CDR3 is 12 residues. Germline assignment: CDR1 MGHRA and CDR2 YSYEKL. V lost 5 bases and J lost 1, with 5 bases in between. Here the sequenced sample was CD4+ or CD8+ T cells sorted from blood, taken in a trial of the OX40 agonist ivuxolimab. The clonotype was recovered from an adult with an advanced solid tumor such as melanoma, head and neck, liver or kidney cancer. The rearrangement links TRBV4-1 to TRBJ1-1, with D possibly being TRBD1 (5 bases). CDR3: CASSGANTEAFF. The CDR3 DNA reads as TGCGCCAGCAGCGGGGCGAACACTGAAGCTTTCTTT.